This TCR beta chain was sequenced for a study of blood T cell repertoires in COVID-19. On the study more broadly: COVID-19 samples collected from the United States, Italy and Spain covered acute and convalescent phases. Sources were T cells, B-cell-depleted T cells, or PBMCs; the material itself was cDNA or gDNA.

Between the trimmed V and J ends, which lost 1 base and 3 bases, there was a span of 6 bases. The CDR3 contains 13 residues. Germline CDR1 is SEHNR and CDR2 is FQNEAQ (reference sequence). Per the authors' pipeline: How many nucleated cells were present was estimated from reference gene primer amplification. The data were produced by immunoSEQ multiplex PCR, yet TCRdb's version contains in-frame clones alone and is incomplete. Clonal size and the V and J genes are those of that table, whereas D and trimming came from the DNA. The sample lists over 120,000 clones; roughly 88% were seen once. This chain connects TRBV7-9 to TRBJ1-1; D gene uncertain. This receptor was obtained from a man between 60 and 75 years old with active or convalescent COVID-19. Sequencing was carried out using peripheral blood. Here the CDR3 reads CASSLDVYTEAFF. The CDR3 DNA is TGTGCCAGCAGCTTAGATGTATACACTGAAGCTTTCTTT. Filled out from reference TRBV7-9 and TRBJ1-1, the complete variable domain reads DTGVSQNPRHKITKRGQNVTFRCDPISEHNRLYWYRQTLGQGPEFLTYFQNEAQLEKSRLLSDRFSAERPKGSFSTLEIQRTEQGDSAMYLCASSLDVYTEAFFGQGTRLTVV.